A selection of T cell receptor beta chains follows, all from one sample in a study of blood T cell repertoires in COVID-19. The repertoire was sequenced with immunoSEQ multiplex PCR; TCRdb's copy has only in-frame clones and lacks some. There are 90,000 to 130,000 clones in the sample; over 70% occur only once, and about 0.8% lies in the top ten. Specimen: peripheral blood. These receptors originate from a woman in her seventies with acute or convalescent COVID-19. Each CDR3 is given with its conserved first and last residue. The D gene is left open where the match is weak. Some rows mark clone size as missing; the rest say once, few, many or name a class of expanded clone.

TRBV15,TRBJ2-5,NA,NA,CATSRATEEETQYF,TGTGCCACCAGCAGAGCCACCGAGGAAGAGACCCAGTACTTC
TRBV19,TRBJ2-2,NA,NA,CASSIDAPGFYGELFF,TGTGCCAGTAGTATAGATGCGCCGGGATTCTACGGGGAGCTGTTTTTT
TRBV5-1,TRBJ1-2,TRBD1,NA,CASRTGGGYGYTF,TGCGCCAGCAGGACAGGGGGCGGCTATGGCTACACCTTC
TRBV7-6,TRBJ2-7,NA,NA,CASSDIYEQYF,TGTGCCAGCAGCGACATCTACGAGCAGTACTTC
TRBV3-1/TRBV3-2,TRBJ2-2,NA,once,CASSQVPVGDYTGELFF,TGTGCCAGCAGCCAAGTCCCAGTAGGGGACTACACCGGGGAGCTGTTTTTT
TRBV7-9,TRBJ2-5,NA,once,CASLGQSSEHQETQYF,TGTGCCAGCTTAGGACAGTCTTCGGAGCACCAAGAGACCCAGTACTTC
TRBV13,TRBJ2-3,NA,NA,CASSFRGSTDTQYF,TGTGCCAGCAGCTTTAGAGGGAGCACAGATACGCAGTATTTT
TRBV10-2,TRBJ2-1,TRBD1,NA,CASSNPRQGARDEQFF,TGCGCCAGCTCAAACCCCAGACAGGGGGCGCGTGATGAGCAGTTCTTC
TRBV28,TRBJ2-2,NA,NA,CASSFTGDTGELFF,TGTGCCAGCAGTTTCACCGGTGACACCGGGGAGCTGTTTTTT
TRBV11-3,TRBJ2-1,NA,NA,CASSLRGASYNEQFF,TGTGCCAGCAGCCTTCGGGGGGCGTCCTACAATGAGCAGTTCTTC
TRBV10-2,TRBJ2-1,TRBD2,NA,CASSDRLAGTNEQFF,TGCGCCAGCAGTGATCGCCTAGCGGGGACGAATGAGCAGTTCTTC
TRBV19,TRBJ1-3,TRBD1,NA,CASSIGGGSSSGNTIYF,TGTGCCAGTAGTATCGGAGGGGGCTCTAGCTCTGGAAACACCATATATTTT
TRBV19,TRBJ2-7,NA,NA,CASSSRTGTYEQYF,TGTGCCAGTAGTTCCAGGACGGGGACCTACGAGCAGTACTTC